The entry below gives a single T cell receptor beta chain sequence along with its context. Its specificity is not known. CDR3 and TCR beta VDJ profiling relied on genomic DNA as the template. TCRdb used MiXCR to reprocess the reads, holding one entry per CDR3 protein. The sample lists around 180,000 distinct CDR3 sequences, about 60% seen once, with 45% in the top ten. These data are taken from a study of CD8+CD57+ T cells in acquired aplastic anemia. At the level of the study: Sorted CD4+ and CD8+ cells gave a mean 3.2 ug DNA, range about 0.2 to 27.4 ug. Where healthy donors were concerned, CD4+ cells averaged approximately 9.8 million reads. Study-wide results and caveats: There were approximately 27 CD8+ CDR3 sequences that occurred in both patients and controls.

The receptor was isolated from a human donor in good health. The sample taken for sequencing was sorted CD4+, CD8+, or CD8+CD57+ T cells (not recorded which) from PBMCs.

The chain's CDR3 is CASSARTGAYEQYF. CDR3 bases: TGTGCCAGCAGCGCAAGGACAGGGGCCTACGAGCAGTACTTC. This chain connects TRBV7-9 to TRBJ2-7; 9 bases line up with TRBD1. V trimming: 5 bases; J trimming: 2 bases; junction bases outside the gene matches: 4. The CDR3 length is 14 residues. Looked up from germline, CDR1 is SEHNR and CDR2 is FQNEAQ (reference sequence).